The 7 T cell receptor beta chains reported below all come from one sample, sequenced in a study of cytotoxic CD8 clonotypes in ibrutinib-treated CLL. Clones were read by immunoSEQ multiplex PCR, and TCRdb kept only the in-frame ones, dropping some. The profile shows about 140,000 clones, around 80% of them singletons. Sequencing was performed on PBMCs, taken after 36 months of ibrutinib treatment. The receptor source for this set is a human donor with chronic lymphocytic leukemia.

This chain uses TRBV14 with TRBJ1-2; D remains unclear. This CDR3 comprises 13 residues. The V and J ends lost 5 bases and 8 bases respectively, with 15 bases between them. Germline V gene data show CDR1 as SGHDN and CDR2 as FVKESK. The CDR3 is CASSFNSAGGYTF. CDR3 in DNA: TGTGCCAGCAGCTTCAACTCCGCCGGAGGCTACACCTTC.

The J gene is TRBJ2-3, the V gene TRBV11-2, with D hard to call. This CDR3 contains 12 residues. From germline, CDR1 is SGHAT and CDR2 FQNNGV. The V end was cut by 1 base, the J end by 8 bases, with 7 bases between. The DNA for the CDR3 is TGTGCCAGCAGCTTAGGGCAAAGTACGCAGTATTTT. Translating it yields CASSLGQSTQYF.

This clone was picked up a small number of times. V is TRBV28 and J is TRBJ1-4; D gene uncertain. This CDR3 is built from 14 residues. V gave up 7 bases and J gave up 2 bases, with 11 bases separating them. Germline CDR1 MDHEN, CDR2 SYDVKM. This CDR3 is CASTHGSTNEKLFF. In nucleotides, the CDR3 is TGTGCCAGCACCCATGGATCGACTAATGAAAAACTGTTTTTT.

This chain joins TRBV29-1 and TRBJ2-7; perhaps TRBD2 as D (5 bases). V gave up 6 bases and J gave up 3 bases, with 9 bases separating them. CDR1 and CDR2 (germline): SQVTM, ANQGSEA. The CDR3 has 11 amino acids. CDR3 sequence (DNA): TGCAGCGTCCGGGGTTTCTACGAGCAGTACTTC. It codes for CSVRGFYEQYF.

The DNA for the CDR3 is TGTGCCAGCAGCTTAGACAGGGGGAGCTACAATGAGCAGTTCTTC. It translates to CASSLDRGSYNEQFF. The chain uses TRBV7-9 and TRBJ2-1; 8 nucleotides line up with TRBD1. The trim removed 1 base at V and 3 bases at J, leaving 2 bases unmatched. The CDR3 length is 15 residues. Germline lookup yields CDR1 SEHNR and CDR2 FQNEAQ (reference sequence).

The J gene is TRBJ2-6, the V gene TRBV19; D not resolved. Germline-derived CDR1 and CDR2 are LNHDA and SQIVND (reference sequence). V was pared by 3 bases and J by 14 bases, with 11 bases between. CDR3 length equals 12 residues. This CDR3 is CASSIRRQFLTF. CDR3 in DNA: TGTGCCAGTAGTATCCGCCGCCAGTTCCTGACTTTC.

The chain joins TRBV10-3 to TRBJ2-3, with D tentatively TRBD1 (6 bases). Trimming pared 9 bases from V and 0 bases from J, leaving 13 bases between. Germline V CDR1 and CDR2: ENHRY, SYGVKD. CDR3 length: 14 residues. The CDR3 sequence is CAMASDRSTDTQYF. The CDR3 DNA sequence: TGTGCCATGGCCTCGGACAGAAGCACAGATACGCAGTATTTT.